The clone carrying this TCR beta chain appeared a few times. Its antigen is not identified. The data stem from a study of T cell repertoires in cytomegalovirus infection. As for the study in general: The authors used CMV epitopes that were HLA-C-restricted (recently identified) and HLA-B-restricted (well studied). TCR beta signatures that were public indicated CMV infection and matching HLA type.

The CDR3 sequence is 18 residues long. CDR1 SGHTS and CDR2 YDEGEE come from the germline V gene. Trimming took off 4 bases at V and 0 bases at J, with 22 bases between the two ends. Each CDR3 protein is one row after TCRdb ran MiXCR on the reads. This sample has some 800,000 distinct CDR3 sequences, with about 33% found just once. Regarding the study as a whole: CMV carriers with the relevant HLA were identified by cumulative public TCR beta family frequency. Dominating the ex vivo response were TCR beta clonotypes that were CMV-specific and HLA-C-restricted.

Specimen: cultured CD8+ T cells from PBMCs, collected from culture after CMV antigen stimulation. The receptor's source is a human donor in good health (CMV status not recorded). Some clones in this sample may be carry-over from other donors' samples. V usage is TRBV5-8 and J usage is TRBJ1-1; maybe TRBD1 (6 bases). CDR3 amino acids: CASSLESLVTGMNTEAFF. The CDR3 nucleotides read TGTGCCAGCAGCCTCGAAAGCCTAGTGACAGGCATGAACACTGAAGCTTTCTTT.